This TCR beta chain was found in a study of blood T cell repertoires in COVID-19. Study background: COVID-19 samples from acute and convalescent phases originated in the United States, Italy and Spain.

The CDR3 loop spans 13 amino acids. Germline V CDR1 and CDR2: MNHEY, SVGEGT. V was shortened by 4 bases and J by 8 bases, with 12 bases between the two germline ends. In the original workflow: Reference gene primers were amplified, and this amplification served to estimate nucleated cell counts. Assay: immunoSEQ multiplex PCR; the TCRdb copy retains only in-frame clones and omits some. V, J and clone size were drawn from that table, and D and trimming were deduced from the DNA. The sample lists about 190,000 clones; more than 85% were seen once. This TCR came from a man aged 65-85 years with active or convalescent COVID-19. V is TRBV6-2 or TRBV6-3 and J is TRBJ2-1; possibly TRBD1 for D (6 bases). The sample taken for sequencing was peripheral blood. CDR3 residues: CASSSRQVDEQFF. The CDR3 nucleotides read TGTGCCAGCAGTTCCCGACAGGTAGATGAGCAGTTCTTC.